The text below deals with one TCR beta chain. Its matching antigen is unknown. Via MiXCR, TCRdb re-called the reads, giving one row per CDR3 protein. The sample has about 110,000 distinct CDR3 sequences, roughly 30% seen once. The data originate from a study of T cell repertoires in cytomegalovirus infection. Trimming took off 5 bases at V and 0 bases at J, with 17 bases between the two ends. Germline assignment: CDR1 SGHVS and CDR2 FNYEAQ. This CDR3 is built from 16 residues. This specimen was CD8+ T cells from cultured PBMCs, taken from culture after CMV antigen stimulation. The receptor comes from a human donor in good health (CMV status not recorded). Some clones in this sample may be carry-over from other donors' samples. This sequence joins TRBV7-6 and TRBJ2-7, with D perhaps assigned TRBD1 or TRBD2 (5 bases each). The DNA of the CDR3 is TGTGCCAGCAGCGGGACCTTGGAGAGCAGCTCCTACGAGCAGTACTTC. It specifies CASSGTLESSSYEQYF.